This paragraph reports one TCR beta chain. The antigen remains undetermined. Unique molecular identifiers tagged the TCRbeta library. One entry per CDR3 protein, called by TCRdb with MiXCR from the PCR reads. The data contain approximately 430,000 distinct CDR3 sequences, roughly 17% of them singletons. The CDR3 covers 16 residues. CDR1 LNHDA and CDR2 SQIVND come from the germline V gene (reference sequence). J lost 2 bases, V lost 3 bases, and 4 bases had no gene match. The data originate from a study of T-cell reconstitution after alpha-beta-depleted transplantation in children. Study observations and caveats: For some patients, TCRbeta diversity was high at day 60 because of recipient T cells and thymic progenitors that survived. T cells produced anew were the main source of T-cell counts and diversity one year after transplant. As was reported, about two months after transplant, alpha-beta T cells came from several hundred expanded graft clones.

This sequence was found in a boy under three years old who had a stem cell transplant for Wiskott-Aldrich syndrome, so the T cells may come from the graft donor. The sample here was PBMCs, mostly from graft donor cells, taken 360 days after TCRalphabeta/CD19-depleted stem cell transplant. V usage is TRBV19 and J usage is TRBJ2-1; 10 bases are a match to TRBD2. The CDR3 DNA reads TGTGCCAGTAGTATTCTAGCGGGGGCCCCCTACAATGAGCAGTTCTTC. Amino acid sequence: CASSILAGAPYNEQFF.